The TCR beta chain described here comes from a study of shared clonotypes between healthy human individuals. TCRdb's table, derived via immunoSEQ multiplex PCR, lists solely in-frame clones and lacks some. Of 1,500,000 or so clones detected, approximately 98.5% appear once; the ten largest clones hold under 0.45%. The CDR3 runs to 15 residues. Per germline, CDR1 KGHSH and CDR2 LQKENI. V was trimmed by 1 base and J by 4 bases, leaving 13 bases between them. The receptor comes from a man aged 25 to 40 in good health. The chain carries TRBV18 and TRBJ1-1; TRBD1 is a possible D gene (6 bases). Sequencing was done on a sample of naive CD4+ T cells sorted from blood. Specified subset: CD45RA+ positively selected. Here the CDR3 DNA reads TGTGCCAGCTCACCACGGGAGGGGGGAGGCACTGAAGCTTTCTTT. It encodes CASSPREGGGTEAFF.